This T cell receptor beta chain was obtained from a study of human T cells and chemical hapten exposure. Study-wide points: No alteration of TCRs above 1 in 1000 frequency was seen with DPC sensitization.

TCRdb reprocessed the RACE reads via MiXCR and lists one record per CDR3 protein. The table has about 42,000 distinct CDR3 sequences, around a tenth seen once. Germline CDR1 is MNHEY and CDR2 is SVGEGT. CDR3 length: 13 residues. Trimming removed 7 bases at V and 2 bases at J, with 6 bases between. This clonotype was seen repeatedly, ten times or more. Its specificity is unknown. The sample's time point: patch test 2, 6 weeks after DPC sensitization. The sample's treatment: therapeutic diphenylcyclopropenone sensitization with weekly scalp DPC. Total RNA was isolated from whole blood that had not been fractionated.

The sample was whole blood, taken in connection with sensitization to the hapten diphenylcyclopropenone (DPC). This chain links TRBV6-2 or TRBV6-3 with TRBJ2-6; D not resolved. The TCR sequence derives from a young woman with alopecia areata. Some clones in this sample may be carry-over from other donors' samples. The CDR3 sequence: CASKNAGANVLTF. CDR3 nucleotides: TGTGCCAGCAAGAATGCTGGGGCCAACGTCCTGACTTTC.